Shown below are 9 T cell receptor beta chains from a single sample sequenced in a study of shared clonotypes between healthy human individuals. The repertoire was sequenced with immunoSEQ multiplex PCR; TCRdb's copy has only in-frame clones and lacks some. The data show about 2.1 million clones, around 93% seen once. CD45RO-negative, CCR7-selected cells formed the naive CD8 fraction, which excluded terminally differentiated effector memory CD45RA+ cells. Sample: naive CD8+ T cells from PBMCs. The source is a man in his late teens or twenties in good health. Some clones in this sample may be carry-over from other donors' samples.

The chain employs TRBV4-3 and TRBJ2-3, with D possibly matching TRBD2 (6 bases). Germline loops: CDR1 LGHNA, CDR2 YSLEER. The length of the CDR3 is 16 residues. V was pared by 1 base and J by 1 base, with 12 bases between. CDR3 sequence reads: CASSQGVASGTDTQYF. The DNA of the CDR3 is TGCGCCAGCAGCCAAGGGGTAGCTAGCGGCACAGATACGCAGTATTTT.

This clone was counted once. The chain carries TRBV9 and TRBJ2-2; D might be TRBD1 (6 bases). Germline V gene data show CDR1 as SGDLS and CDR2 as YYNGEE. The CDR3 has 14 residues. The V gene lost 0 bases and the J gene lost 6 bases, with 9 bases spanning the gap. The CDR3 loop reads CASSVAGDAGELFF. CDR3 sequence (DNA): TGTGCCAGCAGCGTAGCAGGGGACGCCGGGGAGCTGTTTTTT.

This clone came up a few times. The chain is built from TRBV7-9 and TRBJ1-1; D is unclear. CDR1 SEHNR and CDR2 FQNEAQ come from the germline V gene (reference sequence). This CDR3 comprises 15 residues. The V gene lost 1 base and the J gene lost 1 base, with 10 bases spanning the gap. In DNA, the CDR3 is TGTGCCAGCAGCTTAGGTCCCGCCTCGAACACTGAAGCTTTCTTT. Residues: CASSLGPASNTEAFF.

The chain is built from TRBV2 and TRBJ1-4; no clear D. V was shortened by 1 base and J by 4 bases, with 10 bases between the two germline ends. Germline CDR1 reads SNHLY; CDR2 reads FYNNEI. The CDR3 is made up of 15 amino acids. The CDR3 sequence is CASSEEGSYNEKLFF. The CDR3 region has the DNA TGTGCCAGCAGTGAAGAGGGCAGCTATAATGAAAAACTGTTTTTT.

The rearrangement joins TRBV10-3 to TRBJ2-5, with 11 bases matching TRBD1. V lost 0 bases to trimming and J lost 5 bases; unmatched junction nucleotides: 11. The CDR3 is 18 residues long. Looked up from germline, CDR1 is ENHRY and CDR2 is SYGVKD. CDR3 sequence (DNA): TGTGCCATCAGTGAGTCAGATTTAGGGACAGGGGGAGAGGAGACCCAGTACTTC. Translating gives CAISESDLGTGGEETQYF.

This chain uses TRBV11-2 with TRBJ2-1; D may be TRBD2 (6 bases). Germline V lookup: CDR1 SGHAT, CDR2 FQNNGV. Trimming shortened V by 6 bases and J by 0 bases, and 18 bases separated the two germline ends. This CDR3 has 17 residues. This chain's CDR3 is CASRLAPHSSSYNEQFF. DNA of the CDR3: TGTGCCAGCAGACTAGCTCCACACTCTAGCTCCTACAATGAGCAGTTCTTC.

This sequence joins TRBV4-3 and TRBJ2-1, with D possibly being TRBD2 (6 bases). This CDR3 comprises 16 residues. Germline V gives CDR1 LGHNA, CDR2 YSLEER. V lost 3 bases and J 2 bases, leaving 14 bases between the germline ends. The CDR3 region is CASSQAGPGTYNEQFF. CDR3 sequence (DNA): TGCGCCAGCAGCCAGGCGGGGCCCGGGACCTACAATGAGCAGTTCTTC.

V and J are TRBV18 and TRBJ2-3; no reliable D call. From germline, CDR1 is KGHSH and CDR2 LQKENI. This CDR3 has 14 residues. Trimming shortened V by 3 bases and J by 4 bases, and 11 bases separated the two germline ends. The CDR3 protein is CASSPVFRADTQYF. For the CDR3, the DNA is TGTGCCAGCTCACCGGTTTTTCGGGCAGATACGCAGTATTTT.

This chain links TRBV11-2 with TRBJ2-7, with 10 bases lining up with TRBD2. V lost 5 bases to trimming and J lost 4 bases; unmatched junction nucleotides: 20. In germline, CDR1 is SGHAT, CDR2 FQNNGV. The CDR3 loop spans 19 amino acids. The CDR3 bases are TGTGCCAGCAGCCAAGAAGACCGAACAGTACTAGCGGGAAGGTACGAGCAGTACTTC. Translation: CASSQEDRTVLAGRYEQYF. The whole variable domain, filled in from reference TRBV11-2 and TRBJ2-7, reads EAGVAQSPRYKIIEKRQSVAFWCNPISGHATLYWYQQILGQGPKLLIQFQNNGVVDDSQLPKDRFSAERLKGVDSTLKIQPAKLEDSAVYLCASSQEDRTVLAGRYEQYFGPGTRLTVT.